This T cell receptor (beta chain) was sequenced in a study of tumor-infiltrating lymphocytes in primary liver carcinoma. Study-wide background: With diameters of roughly 4 to 11 cm, tumors were stage T1-T3 N0M0. Study conclusions and caveats: The study found tumor-adjacent and tumor-blood pairs overlapped less than tumor region pairs.

Unsorted whole blood supplied the blood RNA, and germline DNA was isolated too. The patients lived with chronic HBV infection and had not yet received any treatment. The CDR3 is made up of 13 amino acids. With V trimmed by 4 bases and J by 4 bases, 2 bases remained unmatched. The germline V gene has CDR1 MNHEY and CDR2 SVGEGT. Starting material of 450 to 550 ng total RNA yielded TCR beta cDNA via a constant-region primer. Three nested multiplex PCR rounds, a slightly modified ARM-PCR method, built the TCR beta libraries. Two initial PCR rounds of about 10 cycles each paired TRBV1-TRBV30 forward primers with a C-beta reverse primer. MiXCR, applied by TCRdb to the multiplex PCR reads, yields one record per CDR3 protein. This sample carries 250,000 to 350,000 distinct CDR3 sequences, 50% to 60% of them seen once, and the ten largest clones take more than 15%. This clonotype was seen many times. Its specificity is unknown.

The receptor's source is a woman aged 25 to 39 with primary liver carcinoma and hepatitis B virus infection. The V call is TRBV6-2 or TRBV6-3, the J call TRBJ1-2; 8 nucleotides match TRBD1. Sequencing input: peripheral blood. CDR3 protein: CASSSGQGYGYTF. CDR3 DNA: TGTGCCAGCAGTTCTGGACAGGGCTATGGCTACACCTTC.